This T cell receptor (beta chain) was profiled in a study of Graves' ophthalmopathy and Graves' hyperthyroidism. Study in general: Peripheral blood samples were taken at initial diagnosis, before any treatment.

This clonotype appeared many times. Patients were excluded if they had other autoimmune diseases or uncontrolled infections, and likewise if pregnancy or lactation applied. V lost 5 bases, J lost 4 bases, and 20 bases lay in between. This CDR3 has 16 amino acids. CDR1 SGHTA and CDR2 FQGNSA come from the germline V gene. Amplification targeted the TCR beta CDR3 regions, with RNA transcripts as the source material. The library came from an HTBI-primed first-round RT-PCR and a second-round multiplex PCR. TCRdb re-derived calls from the multiplex PCR reads in MiXCR, one entry per CDR3 protein. Here the sample spans about 700,000 distinct CDR3 sequences, approximately 39% being singletons.

Sequencing was performed on peripheral blood. The TCR originated in an adult man with Graves' ophthalmopathy. This rearrangement joins TRBV7-2 to TRBJ1-2, with TRBD1 as a possible D gene (5 bases). The CDR3 loop reads CASSGARTTVTYGYTF. The CDR3 nucleotides read TGTGCCAGCAGCGGAGCACGTACGACAGTGACCTATGGCTACACCTTC. Full variable domain (missing parts from reference TRBV7-2 and TRBJ1-2): GAGVSQSPSNKVTEKGKDVELRCDPISGHTALYWYRQSLGQGLEFLIYFQGNSAPDKSGLPSDRFSAERTGGSVSTLTIQRTQQEDSAVYLCASSGARTTVTYGYTFGSGTRLTVV.